Listed here are 4 T cell receptor beta chains from one sample, sequenced in a study of T cell changes during pregnancy in multiple sclerosis. The method was immunoSEQ multiplex PCR; TCRdb's version includes in-frame clones alone and lacks a portion of them. This sample has tens of thousands of clones, with around 90% found just once. The sequencing here drew on peripheral blood, taken after pregnancy. All receptors derive from a female donor with multiple sclerosis, enrolled in a pregnancy study.

J is TRBJ2-5 and V is TRBV14; D unclear. The germline CDR1 and CDR2 sequences are SGHDN and FVKESK. Trimming shortened V by 4 bases and J by 2 bases, and 8 bases separated the two germline ends. This CDR3 contains 13 residues. The CDR3 loop is CASSPKLQETQYF. The CDR3 DNA follows: TGTGCCAGCAGCCCTAAATTACAAGAGACCCAGTACTTC.

J is TRBJ1-2 and V is TRBV7-2; D is unclear. The CDR3 covers 13 residues. CDR1 and CDR2 from the germline V gene are SGHTA and FQGNSA. V shed 1 base and J shed 7 bases, with 10 bases lying between them. CDR3 sequence reads: CASSLETAAGYTF. The CDR3 bases are TGTGCCAGCAGCTTAGAGACGGCGGCTGGCTACACCTTC.

This clone appeared a single time. This sequence joins TRBV2 and TRBJ2-7, with D perhaps matching TRBD1 (5 bases). The CDR3 extends over 14 amino acids. Deletions cut 4 bases from V and 7 bases from J, with 17 bases between. Per the germline V gene, CDR1 is SNHLY and CDR2 is FYNNEI. The CDR3 region is CASSVSGSIGEQYF. The CDR3 bases are TGTGCCAGCAGTGTTTCAGGGTCGATTGGAGAGCAGTACTTC.

The chain recombines TRBV10-3 with TRBJ1-1, with unresolved D. The V gene's germline CDR1 is ENHRY and CDR2 SYGVKD. This CDR3 is 16 amino acids long. V lost 6 bases and J lost 3, with 20 bases in between. This CDR3 reads CAISPDGKTYYTEAFF. CDR3 coding DNA: TGTGCCATCAGCCCCGACGGGAAGACATATTACACTGAAGCTTTCTTT.